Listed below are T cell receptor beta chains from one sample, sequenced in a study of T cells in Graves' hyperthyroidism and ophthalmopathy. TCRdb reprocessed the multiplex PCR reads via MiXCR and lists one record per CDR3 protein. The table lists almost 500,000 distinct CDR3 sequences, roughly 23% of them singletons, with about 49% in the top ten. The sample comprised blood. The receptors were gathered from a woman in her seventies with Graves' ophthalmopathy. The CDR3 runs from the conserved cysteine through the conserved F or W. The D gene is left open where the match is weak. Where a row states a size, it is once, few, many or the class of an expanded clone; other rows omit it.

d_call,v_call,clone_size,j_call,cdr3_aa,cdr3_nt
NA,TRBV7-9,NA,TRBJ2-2,CASIRQGGTGELFF,TGTGCCAGCATCCGGCAGGGAGGAACCGGGGAGCTGTTTTTT
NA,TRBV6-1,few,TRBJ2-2,CASSERQGTGELFF,TGTGCCAGCAGTGAAAGACAAGGCACCGGGGAGCTGTTTTTT
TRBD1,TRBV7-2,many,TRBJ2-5,CASSRDRVGETQYF,TGTGCCAGCAGCCGCGACAGGGTAGGAGAGACCCAGTACTTC
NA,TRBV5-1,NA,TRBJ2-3,CASSYGTAGDTQYF,TGCGCCAGCAGCTACGGGACTGCAGGTGATACGCAGTATTTT
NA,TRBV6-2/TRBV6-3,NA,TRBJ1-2,CASLRAGDDGYTF,TGTGCCAGTCTCCGGGCAGGGGATGATGGCTACACCTTC
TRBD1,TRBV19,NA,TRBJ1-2,CASSIGRAGGAGYTF,TGTGCCAGTAGTATTGGTCGGGCAGGGGGCGCCGGCTACACCTTC
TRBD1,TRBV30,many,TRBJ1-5,CAWNRGLNQPQHF,TGTGCCTGGAACAGGGGGCTTAATCAGCCCCAGCATTTT
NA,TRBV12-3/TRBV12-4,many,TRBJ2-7,CASSLKLLQLTGQYF,TGTGCCAGCAGTTTAAAACTTCTTCAGCTTACCGGGCAGTACTTC
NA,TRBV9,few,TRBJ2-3,CASSVVSNTDTQYF,TGTGCCAGCAGCGTAGTCAGCAATACAGATACGCAGTATTTT
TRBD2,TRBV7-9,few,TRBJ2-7,CASSLDGLAGTYEQYF,TGTGCCAGCAGCTTAGATGGGCTAGCGGGGACCTACGAGCAGTACTTC
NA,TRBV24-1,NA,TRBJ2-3,CATSSGDTQYF,TGTGCCACCAGTTCAGGGGATACGCAGTATTTT
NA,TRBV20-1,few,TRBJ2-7,CSATRTPYEQYF,TGCAGTGCTACCCGGACTCCCTACGAGCAGTACTTC
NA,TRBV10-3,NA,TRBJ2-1,CAISESSFEQFF,TGTGCCATCAGTGAGTCAAGTTTTGAGCAGTTCTTC
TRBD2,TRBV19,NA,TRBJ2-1,CASRGTSGTYNEQFF,TGTGCCAGTAGAGGGACTAGCGGGACCTACAATGAGCAGTTCTTC
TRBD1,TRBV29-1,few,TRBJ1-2,CSVLRDRGWDYGYTF,TGCAGCGTTTTACGGGACAGGGGCTGGGACTATGGCTACACCTTC
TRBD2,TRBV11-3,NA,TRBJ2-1,CASSLGAGGINEQFF,TGTGCCAGCAGCTTAGGAGCGGGAGGGATCAATGAGCAGTTCTTC
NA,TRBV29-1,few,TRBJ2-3,CSVSSPAGGTDTQYF,TGCAGCGTTTCCAGTCCTGCAGGGGGCACAGATACGCAGTATTTT
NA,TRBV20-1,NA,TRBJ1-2,CSARPPGRFGYGYTF,TGCAGTGCTAGACCGCCAGGTCGATTCGGCTATGGCTACACCTTC
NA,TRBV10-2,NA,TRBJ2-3,CASSESAWRDTQYF,TGCGCCAGCAGTGAGTCAGCATGGCGAGATACGCAGTATTTT
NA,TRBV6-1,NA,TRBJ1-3,CASSPPGTPGNTIYF,TGTGCCAGCAGCCCGCCCGGGACCCCCGGAAACACCATATATTTT
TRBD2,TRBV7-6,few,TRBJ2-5,CASSLTGLAGKETQYF,TGTGCCAGCAGCTTAACGGGACTAGCGGGAAAAGAGACCCAGTACTTC
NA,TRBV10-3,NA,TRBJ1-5,CATNRGPGENQPQHF,TGTGCCACGAACCGGGGACCGGGAGAAAATCAGCCCCAGCATTTT